The 21 T cell receptor beta chains listed next were all sequenced from one sample in a study of blood T cell repertoires in COVID-19. Clones were sequenced by immunoSEQ multiplex PCR, and TCRdb holds only the in-frame ones, with some missing. The table lists under 85,000 clones, approximately 91% of them singletons. Sequencing was done on a sample of peripheral blood. Every receptor here comes from a man in his 70s with acute or convalescent COVID-19.

The chain carries TRBV5-1 and TRBJ2-7; 9 nucleotides align to TRBD1. CDR3 length: 14 amino acids. Germline CDR1 reads SGHRS; CDR2 reads YFSETQ. V was clipped by 2 bases and J by 4 bases; unmatched bases: 4. The CDR3 is CASSLGTGNYEQYF. DNA for the CDR3: TGCGCCAGCAGCTTAGGGACAGGGAATTACGAGCAGTACTTC.

The chain is built from TRBV19 and TRBJ2-3, with 12 bases lining up with TRBD2. With 6 bases clipped from V and 5 bases from J, the junction kept 6 bases outside the gene matches. Germline CDR1 reads LNHDA; CDR2 reads SQIVND (reference sequence). This CDR3 region has 15 residues. CDR3 sequence reads: CASSILAGGIDTQYF. The CDR3 nucleotides are TGTGCCAGTAGCATACTAGCGGGAGGAATAGATACGCAGTATTTT.

The V gene is TRBV7-9, the J gene TRBJ2-5; maybe TRBD2 (5 bases). Germline V gives CDR1 SEHNR, CDR2 FQNEAQ (reference sequence). Trimming stripped 5 bases from V and 5 bases from J, with 18 bases between. CDR3 length: 15 amino acids. The CDR3 protein is CASSVGGSIGETQYF. In DNA, the CDR3 is TGTGCCAGCAGCGTTGGCGGGTCCATAGGGGAGACCCAGTACTTC. Full variable domain (outside the CDR3, taken from reference TRBV7-9 and TRBJ2-5): DTGVSQNPRHKITKRGQNVTFRCDPISEHNRLYWYRQTLGQGPEFLTYFQNEAQLEKSRLLSDRFSAERPKGSFSTLEIQRTEQGDSAMYLCASSVGGSIGETQYFGPGTRLLVL.

The chain employs TRBV30 and TRBJ2-3; TRBD2 agrees at 9 bases. This CDR3 region has 17 residues. The V and J ends lost 0 bases and 2 bases, in that order; junction bases with no gene match: 9. Germline V gene lookup returns CDR1 GTSNPN and CDR2 SVGIG (reference sequence). The CDR3 loop is CAWSVGRGGAPTDTQYF. Here the CDR3 DNA reads TGTGCCTGGAGTGTTGGGCGGGGGGGGGCCCCCACAGATACGCAGTATTTT.

This chain connects TRBV3-1 (or the pseudogene TRBV3-2) to TRBJ2-1; TRBD2 matches 12 bases. J gave up 8 bases and V 2 bases, and 7 bases lay outside the gene matches. The CDR3 runs to 16 residues. The V gene's germline CDR1 is LGHDT and CDR2 YNNKEL (reference sequence). The CDR3 coding sequence is TGTGCCAGCAGCCAACCCTCTAGCGGGAGGGGGGATGAGCAGTTCTTC. It yields the protein CASSQPSSGRGDEQFF.

This rearrangement joins TRBV6-1 to TRBJ2-1, with D perhaps matching TRBD2 (6 bases). Germline CDR1 MNHNS, CDR2 SASEGT. V gave up 2 bases and J gave up 14 bases, with 16 bases separating them. The CDR3 runs to 13 residues. This CDR3 is CASSEMFYGGKFF. In DNA, the CDR3 is TGTGCCAGCAGTGAAATGTTCTACGGGGGAAAGTTCTTC.

This chain links TRBV14 with TRBJ2-6; 8 bases match TRBD1. Germline V gene lookup returns CDR1 SGHDN and CDR2 FVKESK. Trimming cost V 1 base and J 1 base; bases outside gene matches: 6. The CDR3 is made up of 18 amino acids. CDR3 in amino acids: CASSQATGVGSGANVLTF. The CDR3, as DNA: TGTGCCAGCAGCCAAGCGACAGGGGTAGGATCTGGGGCCAACGTCCTGACTTTC.

The V gene is TRBV5-1, the J gene TRBJ2-1; TRBD2 matches 7 bases. Germline CDR1 SGHRS, CDR2 YFSETQ. The CDR3 totals 14 residues. Trimming took 0 bases from V and 9 from J; bases not matched to a gene: 6. Written as DNA, the CDR3 is TGCGCCAGCAGCTTGGATCGGGGGGTAGGTGAGCAGTTCTTC. Translated, it gives CASSLDRGVGEQFF.

This chain connects TRBV28 to TRBJ1-5; 8 positions agree with TRBD1. Germline V CDR1 and CDR2: MDHEN, SYDVKM. V shed 6 bases and J 6 bases; nucleotides not matched to a gene: 7. This CDR3 is built from 14 residues. The CDR3 DNA is TGTGCCAGCAGCCCCGACAGGGGTTTTCAGCCCCAGCATTTT. The encoded protein is CASSPDRGFQPQHF. Full variable domain (missing parts from reference TRBV28 and TRBJ1-5): DVKVTQSSRYLVKRTGEKVFLECVQDMDHENMFWYRQDPGLGLRLIYFSYDVKMKEKGDIPEGYSVSREKKERFSLILESASTNQTSMYLCASSPDRGFQPQHFGDGTRLSIL.

The chain uses TRBV9 and TRBJ1-5; D not certain. This CDR3 spans 15 amino acids. The V end was cut by 4 bases, the J end by 0 bases, with 11 bases between. Germline CDR1 is SGDLS and CDR2 is YYNGEE. CDR3 loop: CASSRSGNSNQPQHF. The CDR3 DNA follows: TGTGCCAGCAGCCGTAGCGGAAATAGCAATCAGCCCCAGCATTTT.

The rearrangement joins TRBV6-1 to TRBJ1-4, with D perhaps matching TRBD1 (5 bases). Looked up from germline, CDR1 is MNHNS and CDR2 is SASEGT. Trimming removed 3 bases at V and 5 bases at J, with 10 bases between. This CDR3 is built from 14 residues. The CDR3 bases are TGTGCCAGCAGTGATAGGGGTGGGAATGAAAAACTGTTTTTT. Amino acid sequence: CASSDRGGNEKLFF.

The chain employs TRBV4-3 and TRBJ1-2, with no clear D. The germline V gene has CDR1 LGHNA and CDR2 YSLEER. With 1 base removed from V and 4 bases from J, the gap between germline ends came to 13 bases. The CDR3 covers 15 residues. The CDR3 loop reads CASSQAEEGPYGYTF. CDR3 DNA sequence: TGCGCCAGCAGCCAAGCGGAGGAAGGGCCCTATGGCTACACCTTC.

The chain has TRBV27 and TRBJ2-2; the match to TRBD1 covers 11 bases. The CDR3 extends over 17 amino acids. Germline V CDR1 and CDR2: MNHEY, SMNVEV (reference sequence). Germline trimming cut 4 bases from V and 5 bases from J; bases unmatched to any gene: 9. CDR3 nucleotide sequence: TGTGCCAGCAGTTCCCCCATGGGGACAGGGGGGACCGGGGAGCTGTTTTTT. Translating it yields CASSSPMGTGGTGELFF.

The CDR3 reads CASSFRTSGAGELFF. DNA for the CDR3: TGTGCCAGCAGTTTCAGGACTAGCGGAGCCGGGGAGCTGTTTTTT. V is TRBV27 and J is TRBJ2-2, with 10 positions matching TRBD2. The CDR3 is made up of 15 amino acids. Germline trimming cut 3 bases from V and 6 bases from J; bases unmatched to any gene: 4. Germline-derived CDR1 and CDR2 are MNHEY and SMNVEV (reference sequence).

The chain recombines TRBV7-9 with TRBJ1-2; 7 nucleotides match TRBD1. J gave up 8 bases and V 5 bases, and 17 bases lay outside the gene matches. Germline V gene lookup returns CDR1 SEHNR and CDR2 FQNEAQ (reference sequence). The CDR3 has 16 amino acids. CDR3 in DNA: TGTGCCAGCAGCCCCAGTGGGACAGCGAATCGGAACGGCTACACCTTC. It is translated as CASSPSGTANRNGYTF. Full variable domain (missing parts from reference TRBV7-9 and TRBJ1-2): DTGVSQNPRHKITKRGQNVTFRCDPISEHNRLYWYRQTLGQGPEFLTYFQNEAQLEKSRLLSDRFSAERPKGSFSTLEIQRTEQGDSAMYLCASSPSGTANRNGYTFGSGTRLTVV.

The chain joins TRBV2 to TRBJ2-2, with TRBD2 identical over 8 bases. J gave up 6 bases and V 7 bases, and 7 bases lay outside the gene matches. The CDR3 covers 14 residues. The germline gives CDR1 SNHLY, CDR2 FYNNEI. CDR3 sequence reads: CASISGRAPGELFF. The CDR3 coding sequence is TGTGCCAGCATTTCCGGGAGGGCCCCCGGGGAGCTGTTTTTT.

The gene calls are TRBV5-6 and TRBJ2-5, with 13 bases matching TRBD2. CDR1 and CDR2 (germline): SGHDT, YYEEEE. The CDR3 extends over 15 amino acids. V lost 5 bases, J lost 4 bases, and 5 bases stayed unmatched. This CDR3 is CASRSLAGGRETQYF. The CDR3 coding sequence is TGTGCCAGCAGGTCACTAGCGGGGGGGCGAGAGACCCAGTACTTC.

This clone came up once. V is TRBV7-3 and J is TRBJ2-2, with TRBD1 as a possible D gene (5 bases). The V end was cut by 2 bases, the J end by 1 base, with 26 bases between. Per germline, CDR1 SGHTA and CDR2 FQGTGA. The CDR3 loop spans 21 amino acids. The CDR3 here is CASSLVPYLLQGVGNTGELFF. The CDR3 coding sequence is TGTGCCAGCAGCTTAGTTCCTTACCTATTGCAGGGTGTAGGGAACACCGGGGAGCTGTTTTTT.

This rearrangement joins TRBV19 to TRBJ1-5, with TRBD1 identical over 7 bases. CDR3 size: 15 residues. Germline CDR1 reads LNHDA; CDR2 reads SQIVND (reference sequence). V dropped 3 bases and J dropped 3; count of bases not matched to a gene: 5. The CDR3 loop is CASSIGTANNQPQHF. CDR3 nucleotides: TGTGCCAGTAGTATTGGGACAGCGAACAATCAGCCCCAGCATTTT. Using reference TRBV19 and TRBJ1-5 for the parts outside the CDR3, the full variable domain is DGGITQSPKYLFRKEGQNVTLSCEQNLNHDAMYWYRQDPGQGLRLIYYSQIVNDFQKGDIAEGYSVSREKKESFPLTVTSAQKNPTAFYLCASSIGTANNQPQHFGDGTRLSIL.

The chain has TRBV19 and TRBJ2-4; 8 bases are a match to TRBD1. V dropped 4 bases and J dropped 1; count of bases not matched to a gene: 9. In germline, CDR1 is LNHDA, CDR2 SQIVND (reference sequence). CDR3 size: 17 residues. The CDR3 loop reads CASSTYGQGGAKNIQYF. The DNA of the CDR3 is TGTGCCAGTAGTACCTATGGACAGGGTGGGGCCAAAAACATTCAGTACTTC.

V is TRBV7-2 and J is TRBJ2-3, with D possibly matching TRBD1 (5 bases). V was clipped by 0 bases and J by 2 bases, with 9 bases between them. This CDR3 contains 15 residues. Germline CDR1 and CDR2: SGHTA and FQGNSA. The CDR3, as DNA: TGTGCCAGCAGCTTAGCAGGGGATAACACAGATACGCAGTATTTT. It specifies CASSLAGDNTDTQYF. The complete variable domain, with remaining parts taken from reference TRBV7-2 and TRBJ2-3, reads GAGVSQSPSNKVTEKGKDVELRCDPISGHTALYWYRQSLGQGLEFLIYFQGNSAPDKSGLPSDRFSAERTGGSVSTLTIQRTQQEDSAVYLCASSLAGDNTDTQYFGPGTRLTVL.